The 25 T cell receptor beta chains below were found in one sample sequenced in a study of cytomegalovirus exposure and HLA in healthy donors. PCR used 60 Vbeta primers and 13 Jbeta primers. Assay: immunoSEQ multiplex PCR; the TCRdb copy retains only in-frame clones and omits some. This sample has roughly 200,000 clones; 80% to 85% occur once, and the top ten carry about 1.8%. Material for sequencing was PBMCs. The receptors shown here come from a woman aged 18-29 years in good health and CMV-seronegative.

V gene TRBV10-2 combines with J gene TRBJ2-7; TRBD2 matches 14 bases. Looked up from germline, CDR1 is WSHSY and CDR2 is SAAADI. V was clipped by 2 bases and J by 5 bases; unmatched bases: 2. The CDR3 is made up of 15 amino acids. CDR3 region: CASSERTSGRNEQYF. As DNA, the CDR3 is TGCGCCAGCAGTGAGCGGACTAGCGGGAGGAACGAGCAGTACTTC.

The rearrangement links TRBV7-8 to TRBJ2-7; D not resolved. This CDR3 comprises 16 residues. V was cut by 5 bases and J by 1 base, with 18 bases left in between. Looked up from germline, CDR1 is SGHVS and CDR2 is FQNEAQ. CDR3 residues: CASSELGVRGSYEQYV. In nucleotides, the CDR3 is TGTGCCAGCAGCGAACTTGGAGTGCGAGGATCCTACGAGCAGTACGTC.

V gene TRBV4-3 combines with J gene TRBJ1-1; no clear D gene. The CDR3 length is 15 residues. The V end lost 0 bases, the J end lost 2 bases, and 10 bases lay between the germline ends. Germline V gene sequence: CDR1 LGHNA, CDR2 YSLEER. The CDR3 bases are TGCGCCAGCAGCCAAGATAGGGAGATCAACACTGAAGCTTTCTTT. Translating gives CASSQDREINTEAFF.

The CDR3 reads CASSVGAGGPSDTQYF. The DNA of the CDR3 is TGTGCCAGCAGCGTAGGTGCGGGAGGGCCTTCAGATACGCAGTATTTT. The chain employs TRBV9 and TRBJ2-3; 9 bases line up with TRBD2. Germline CDR1 reads SGDLS; CDR2 reads YYNGEE. The length of the CDR3 is 16 residues. Trimming cost V 0 bases and J 4 bases; bases outside gene matches: 6.

The chain uses TRBV19 and TRBJ2-7; 10 bases align to TRBD1. Per germline, CDR1 LNHDA and CDR2 SQIVND (reference sequence). The CDR3 contains 15 residues. The V segment lost 5 bases and the J segment 3 bases; nucleotides outside the gene matches: 7. The CDR3 loop is CASSLPGQGYYEQYF. The CDR3 nucleotides read TGTGCCAGTAGTCTTCCGGGACAGGGGTACTACGAGCAGTACTTC.

In its sample, this clone was seen once. The gene calls are TRBV4-1 and TRBJ2-3; perhaps TRBD2 as D (6 bases). The CDR3 totals 14 residues. V gave up 0 bases and J gave up 5 bases, with 9 bases separating them. Germline V CDR1 and CDR2: MGHRA, YSYEKL. The CDR3 spells CASSQEPGVDTQYF. The DNA of the CDR3 is TGCGCCAGCAGCCAAGAACCGGGGGTAGATACGCAGTATTTT.

V is TRBV6-5 and J is TRBJ2-7; D may be TRBD2 (6 bases). Deletions cut 0 bases from V and 6 bases from J, with 15 bases between. Germline lookup yields CDR1 MNHEY and CDR2 SVGAGI. The CDR3 sequence is 15 residues long. CDR3 protein: CASSYSGSGQSEQYF. Written as DNA, the CDR3 is TGTGCCAGCAGTTACTCAGGTAGCGGACAATCCGAGCAGTACTTC.

The V gene is TRBV19, the J gene TRBJ1-1; D may be TRBD1 (6 bases). V was pared by 2 bases and J by 5 bases, with 12 bases between. The CDR3 spans 14 residues. Germline assignment: CDR1 LNHDA and CDR2 SQIVND (reference sequence). The CDR3 region has the DNA TGTGCCAGTAGTATAATGAGCAGGGGTACTGAAGCTTTCTTT. This sequence encodes CASSIMSRGTEAFF.

The rearrangement joins TRBV6-1 to TRBJ1-5; 9 bases match TRBD1. CDR1 and CDR2 (germline): MNHNS, SASEGT. This CDR3 region has 14 residues. V lost 4 bases, J lost 5 bases, and 3 bases stayed unmatched. This CDR3 is CASSVGTGHQPQHF. DNA of the CDR3: TGTGCCAGCAGTGTCGGGACAGGGCATCAGCCCCAGCATTTT.

The V and J genes are TRBV7-2 and TRBJ2-7, with no clear D. CDR1 is SGHTA and CDR2 is FQGNSA in the germline V gene. V was shortened by 0 bases and J by 0 bases, with 15 bases between the two germline ends. The CDR3 covers 17 residues. The CDR3, as DNA: TGTGCCAGCAGCTTAGCGGCTGGCAACAGTTTCTCCTACGAGCAGTACTTC. Translation: CASSLAAGNSFSYEQYF.

This clone has a single count. The chain employs TRBV5-1 and TRBJ2-1; D ambiguous. The V and J ends lost 0 bases and 1 base respectively, with 11 bases between them. Germline V gene data show CDR1 as SGHRS and CDR2 as YFSETQ. CDR3 length equals 16 residues. In DNA form, the CDR3 reads TGCGCCAGCAGCTTGGCCCCTTCCTTATCCTACAATGAGCAGTTCTTC. Translation: CASSLAPSLSYNEQFF.

V gene TRBV5-8 combines with J gene TRBJ2-7; 8 positions agree with TRBD2. V lost 2 bases to trimming and J lost 2 bases; unmatched junction nucleotides: 6. CDR3 length: 15 residues. Per the germline V gene, CDR1 is SGHTS and CDR2 is YDEGEE. This CDR3 is CASSLMAGGPYEQYF. CDR3 in DNA: TGTGCCAGCAGCTTAATGGCGGGAGGCCCCTACGAGCAGTACTTC. The full variable domain, completed using reference TRBV5-8 and TRBJ2-7, is EAGVTQSPTHLIKTRGQQATLRCSPISGHTSVYWYQQALGLGLQFLLWYDEGEERNRGNFPPRFSGRQFPNYSSELNVNALELEDSALYLCASSLMAGGPYEQYFGPGTRLTVT.

The chain is built from TRBV28 and TRBJ1-5; D may be TRBD1 (6 bases). The germline CDR1 and CDR2 sequences are MDHEN and SYDVKM. Trimming left V 6 bases short and J 3 bases short, with 15 bases between. The length of the CDR3 is 15 residues. The chain's CDR3 is CASSLPTGPNQPQHF. CDR3 coding DNA: TGTGCCAGCAGCCTCCCGACAGGCCCCAATCAGCCCCAGCATTTT.

The chain recombines TRBV9 with TRBJ2-1, with D perhaps TRBD1 (6 bases). Germline V gene data show CDR1 as SGDLS and CDR2 as YYNGEE. This CDR3 is built from 15 residues. Trimming took 0 bases from V and 7 from J, leaving 14 bases between them. CDR3 sequence: CASSVGGGMRNEQFF. CDR3 coding DNA: TGTGCCAGCAGCGTAGGTGGGGGCATGAGGAATGAGCAGTTCTTC.

V usage is TRBV11-2 and J usage is TRBJ2-3; 8 bases align to TRBD2. The CDR3 spans 14 residues. V shed 6 bases, J shed 6 bases, and the junction held 8 bases outside the gene matches. Germline V gene sequence: CDR1 SGHAT, CDR2 FQNNGV. The DNA for the CDR3 is TGTGCCAGCAGTTCAGCGGGAGCTTCGGATACGCAGTATTTT. It specifies CASSSAGASDTQYF.

The chain carries TRBV5-1 and TRBJ1-1; D possibly corresponds to TRBD1 (5 bases). Looked up from germline, CDR1 is SGHRS and CDR2 is YFSETQ. V gave up 0 bases and J gave up 0 bases, with 12 bases separating them. CDR3 size: 16 residues. CDR3 region: CASSLDPGRVNTEAFF. In nucleotides, the CDR3 is TGCGCCAGCAGCTTGGATCCCGGCAGGGTGAACACTGAAGCTTTCTTT.

The chain employs TRBV27 and TRBJ2-3, with D unresolved. V lost 3 bases to trimming and J lost 4 bases, with 5 bases between them. Germline V CDR1 and CDR2: MNHEY, SMNVEV (reference sequence). The CDR3 length is 12 residues. The CDR3 sequence: CASSFGPDTQYF. Written as DNA, the CDR3 is TGTGCCAGCAGTTTTGGCCCAGATACGCAGTATTTT.

The chain links TRBV12-2 to TRBJ2-5; the listed D gene, TRBD2, was not tested against the DNA. TRBV12-2 is listed as a pseudogene. The CDR3 contains 12 residues. The CDR3 region is CASLRQEETQYF. The CDR3, as DNA: TGTGCAAGCCTGAGGCAAGAAGAGACCCAGTACTTC.

This clone was found once. The chain employs TRBV27 and TRBJ2-5; 7 positions match TRBD2. J was trimmed by 2 bases and V by 5 bases; bases with no gene match: 14. Germline loops: CDR1 MNHEY, CDR2 SMNVEV (reference sequence). The CDR3 totals 17 residues. The CDR3 region has the DNA TGTGCCAGCAGTAAGTTACGAGGGCCCGGGGGGCAAGAGACCCAGTACTTC. Protein sequence: CASSKLRGPGGQETQYF.

V usage is TRBV5-1 and J usage is TRBJ2-2; tentatively, D is TRBD1 (5 bases). The V gene's germline CDR1 is SGHRS and CDR2 YFSETQ. V gave up 4 bases and J gave up 2 bases, with 12 bases separating them. The CDR3 is made up of 15 amino acids. In DNA form, the CDR3 reads TGCGCCAGCAGCCAAGTGACAGATAACACCGGGGAGCTGTTTTTT. It is translated as CASSQVTDNTGELFF.

This sequence joins TRBV28 and TRBJ1-1; D might be TRBD1 (5 bases). CDR1 is MDHEN, CDR2 SYDVKM, per germline. V lost 8 bases to trimming and J lost 0 bases, with 19 bases between them. The CDR3 runs to 16 residues. CDR3 region: CASPSGGRQMNTEAFF. In DNA, the CDR3 is TGTGCCAGCCCGTCGGGGGGAAGACAGATGAACACTGAAGCTTTCTTT.

V and J are TRBV28 and TRBJ2-3, with a possible D match to TRBD2 (5 bases). Germline-derived CDR1 and CDR2 are MDHEN and SYDVKM. Trimming pared 3 bases from V and 6 bases from J, leaving 16 bases between. The CDR3 is 15 amino acids. The CDR3 DNA is TGTGCCAGCAGTTTGACAAGCGGCCTGACCGATACGCAGTATTTT. Its translation: CASSLTSGLTDTQYF.

The chain carries TRBV2 and TRBJ2-2; 11 nucleotides line up with TRBD2. Germline V gene lookup returns CDR1 SNHLY and CDR2 FYNNEI. V lost 6 bases to trimming and J lost 3 bases; unmatched junction nucleotides: 18. This CDR3 is built from 20 residues. The CDR3: CASRGAGVAGGPGDTGELFF. As DNA, the CDR3 is TGTGCCAGCAGGGGGGCCGGGGTAGCGGGAGGGCCAGGTGACACCGGGGAGCTGTTTTTT.

The J gene is TRBJ1-5, the V gene TRBV7-9, with D perhaps TRBD1 (5 bases). CDR1 is SEHNR, CDR2 FQNEAQ, per germline (reference sequence). V was clipped by 5 bases and J by 5 bases, with 19 bases between them. CDR3 length equals 16 residues. CDR3 bases: TGTGCCAGCAGCGGAATCATGGGGAGGGACCATCAGCCCCAGCATTTT. Translating gives CASSGIMGRDHQPQHF.

The V gene is TRBV5-1, the J gene TRBJ1-4; unclear D gene. V dropped 4 bases and J dropped 3 bases, with 13 bases sitting between them. CDR1 and CDR2 from the germline V gene are SGHRS and YFSETQ. The length of the CDR3 is 15 residues. The CDR3 nucleotides are TGCGCCAGCAGCCCAACGGGCGGGTCTAATGAAAAACTGTTTTTT. This sequence encodes CASSPTGGSNEKLFF.